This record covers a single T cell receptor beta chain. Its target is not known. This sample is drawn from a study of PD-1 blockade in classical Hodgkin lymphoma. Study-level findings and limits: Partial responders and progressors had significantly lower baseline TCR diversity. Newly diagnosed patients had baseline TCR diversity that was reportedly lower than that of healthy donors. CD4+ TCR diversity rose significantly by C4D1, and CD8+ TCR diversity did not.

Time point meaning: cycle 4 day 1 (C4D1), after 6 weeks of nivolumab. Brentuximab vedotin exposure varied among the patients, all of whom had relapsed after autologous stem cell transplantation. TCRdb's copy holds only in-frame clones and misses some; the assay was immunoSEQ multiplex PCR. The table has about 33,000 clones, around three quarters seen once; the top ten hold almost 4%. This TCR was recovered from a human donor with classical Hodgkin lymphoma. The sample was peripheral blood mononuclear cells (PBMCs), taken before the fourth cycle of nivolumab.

The CDR3 loop is CAREGGRNYGYTF. As DNA, the CDR3 is TGTGCCAGGGAGGGCGGACGTAACTATGGCTACACCTTC. This chain uses TRBV2 with TRBJ1-2; no firm D call. Trimming removed 9 bases from V and 1 base from J, with 12 bases in between. The length of the CDR3 is 13 residues. Germline CDR1 SNHLY, CDR2 FYNNEI. The full variable domain, rest sourced from reference TRBV2 and TRBJ1-2, is EPEVTQTPSHQVTQMGQEVILRCVPISNHLYFYWYRQILGQKVEFLVSFYNNEISEKSEIFDDQFSVERPDGSNFTLKIRSTKLEDSAMYFCAREGGRNYGYTFGSGTRLTVV.